A single sample gave rise to the 7 T cell receptor beta chains below, sequenced in a study of somatic mutations in cytotoxic T cells in rheumatoid arthritis. Sequencing used immunoSEQ multiplex PCR; TCRdb keeps in-frame clones, though not all of them. The sample shows about 14,000 clones, more than 60% of them seen only once. Material for sequencing was CD8+ T cells sorted from blood. These receptors were obtained from an adult with rheumatoid arthritis.

This clone turned up a few times. The rearrangement uses TRBV11-2 and TRBJ2-7, with D tentatively TRBD1 (5 bases). Germline-derived CDR1 and CDR2 are SGHAT and FQNNGV. Trimming took 4 bases from V and 7 from J, leaving 8 bases between them. The CDR3 spans 11 residues. CDR3 in amino acids: CASSSGWEQYV. DNA for the CDR3: TGTGCCAGCAGCTCAGGGTGGGAGCAGTACGTC.

This sequence joins TRBV28 and TRBJ2-5; 8 bases are a match to TRBD2. CDR3 length: 15 amino acids. In germline, CDR1 is MDHEN, CDR2 SYDVKM. V shed 3 bases and J 1 base; nucleotides not matched to a gene: 4. The CDR3: CASSFRGGLQETQYF. CDR3 DNA: TGTGCCAGCAGTTTTCGCGGGGGGCTCCAAGAGACCCAGTACTTC.

This clone was detected only a few times. The chain employs TRBV7-9 and TRBJ1-2, with D maybe TRBD1 (5 bases). The CDR3 has 14 amino acids. Germline values: CDR1 SEHNR, CDR2 FQNEAQ (reference sequence). With 5 bases removed from V and 8 bases from J, the gap between germline ends came to 18 bases. The CDR3 region is CASSNVGQFIGYTF. Written as DNA, the CDR3 is TGTGCCAGCAGCAACGTGGGGCAGTTTATCGGCTACACCTTC.

This clone was seen a few times. The chain recombines TRBV27 with TRBJ1-1, with unresolved D. There are 14 residues in the CDR3. Trimming stripped 6 bases from V and 5 bases from J, with 16 bases between. CDR1 is MNHEY and CDR2 is SMNVEV in the germline V gene (reference sequence). The CDR3 nucleotides read TGTGCCAGCAGCCCCGGGAGCACGAGGACTGAAGCTTTCTTT. Translating gives CASSPGSTRTEAFF.

The chain joins TRBV5-1 to TRBJ1-1; possible D gene TRBD1, 6 bases. The CDR3 contains 14 residues. V lost 2 bases and J 3 bases, leaving 11 bases between the germline ends. Germline values: CDR1 SGHRS, CDR2 YFSETQ. CDR3 sequence (DNA): TGCGCCAGCAGCTTCGGGGGCCTGGACACTGAAGCTTTCTTT. This codes for CASSFGGLDTEAFF.

The chain is built from TRBV5-4 and TRBJ2-7; a possible D gene is TRBD2 (5 bases). The length of the CDR3 is 15 residues. Trimming removed 0 bases at V and 4 bases at J, with 14 bases between. CDR1 SGHNT and CDR2 YYREEE come from the germline V gene (reference sequence). CDR3 amino acids: CASSLGRDIAYEQYF. DNA for the CDR3: TGTGCCAGCAGCTTGGGACGGGATATAGCATACGAGCAGTACTTC.

On this clone itself: A read error may account for a junction end that differs from germline. This rearrangement joins TRBV10-2 to TRBJ2-5, with a possible D match to TRBD1 (5 bases). CDR1 and CDR2 (germline): WSHSY, SAAADI. The CDR3 covers 14 residues. CDR3 region: CASTDSRQPESQYF. CDR3 nucleotide sequence: TGCGCCAGCACCGACAGTCGGCAGCCAGAGAGCCAGTACTTC.